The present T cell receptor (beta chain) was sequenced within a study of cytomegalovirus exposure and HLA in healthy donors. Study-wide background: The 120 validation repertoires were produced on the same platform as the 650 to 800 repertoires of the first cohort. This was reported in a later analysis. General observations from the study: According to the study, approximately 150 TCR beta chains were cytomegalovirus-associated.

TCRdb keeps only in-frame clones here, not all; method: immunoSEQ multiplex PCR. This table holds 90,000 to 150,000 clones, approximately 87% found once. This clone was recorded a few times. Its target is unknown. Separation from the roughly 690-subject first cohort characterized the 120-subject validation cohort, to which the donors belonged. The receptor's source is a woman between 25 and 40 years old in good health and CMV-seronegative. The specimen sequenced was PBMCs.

The CDR3 sequence: CASSEQGNVYSPLHF. CDR3 sequence (DNA): TGTGCCAGCAGTGAACAGGGGAATGTTTATTCACCCCTCCACTTT. J is TRBJ1-6 and V is TRBV27; 7 bases map to TRBD1. The germline gives CDR1 MNHEY, CDR2 SMNVEV (reference sequence). This CDR3 is 15 amino acids long. V trimming: 5 bases; J trimming: 8 bases; junction bases outside the gene matches: 9.